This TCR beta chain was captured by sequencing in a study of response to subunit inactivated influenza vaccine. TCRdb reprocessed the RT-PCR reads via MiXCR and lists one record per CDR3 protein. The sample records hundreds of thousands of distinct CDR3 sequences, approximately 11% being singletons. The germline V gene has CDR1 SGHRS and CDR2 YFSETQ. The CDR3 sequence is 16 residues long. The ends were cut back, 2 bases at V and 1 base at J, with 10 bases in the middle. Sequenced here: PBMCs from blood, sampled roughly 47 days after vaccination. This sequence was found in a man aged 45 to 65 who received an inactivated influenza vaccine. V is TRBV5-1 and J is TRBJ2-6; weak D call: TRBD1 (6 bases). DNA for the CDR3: TGCGCCAGCAGCTTATATACAGGGTCTGGGGCCAACGTCCTGACTTTC. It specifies CASSLYTGSGANVLTF.